This TCR beta chain was obtained from a study of OX40 agonist ivuxolimab in advanced cancers. Study context: A mean age of about 59 years, range about 20 to 90, was recorded, and 80% to 90% were male.

Germline-derived CDR1 and CDR2 are KGHSH and LQKENI. Trimming cost V 4 bases and J 4 bases, with 7 bases left between them. The CDR3 totals 13 residues. As for this clone: Its cognate antigen is unknown.

The study's findings and limits: Averaging showed that CD8+ T cells had more expanded clones than CD4+ did.

Libraries were prepared by immunoSEQ multiplex PCR; TCRdb keeps only in-frame clonotypes and omits some of them. There are approximately 22,000 clones in the sample; approximately 83% occur only once, and about 16% lies in the top ten. The clonotype was recovered from an adult with an advanced solid tumor such as melanoma, head and neck, liver or kidney cancer. This sample comprised CD4+ or CD8+ T cells sorted from blood, obtained in a trial of the OX40 agonist ivuxolimab. This sequence joins TRBV18 and TRBJ2-2; D call uncertain. The CDR3, as DNA: TGTGCCAGCTCACAAGGGATCACCGGGGAGCTGTTTTTT. Translated, it gives CASSQGITGELFF.